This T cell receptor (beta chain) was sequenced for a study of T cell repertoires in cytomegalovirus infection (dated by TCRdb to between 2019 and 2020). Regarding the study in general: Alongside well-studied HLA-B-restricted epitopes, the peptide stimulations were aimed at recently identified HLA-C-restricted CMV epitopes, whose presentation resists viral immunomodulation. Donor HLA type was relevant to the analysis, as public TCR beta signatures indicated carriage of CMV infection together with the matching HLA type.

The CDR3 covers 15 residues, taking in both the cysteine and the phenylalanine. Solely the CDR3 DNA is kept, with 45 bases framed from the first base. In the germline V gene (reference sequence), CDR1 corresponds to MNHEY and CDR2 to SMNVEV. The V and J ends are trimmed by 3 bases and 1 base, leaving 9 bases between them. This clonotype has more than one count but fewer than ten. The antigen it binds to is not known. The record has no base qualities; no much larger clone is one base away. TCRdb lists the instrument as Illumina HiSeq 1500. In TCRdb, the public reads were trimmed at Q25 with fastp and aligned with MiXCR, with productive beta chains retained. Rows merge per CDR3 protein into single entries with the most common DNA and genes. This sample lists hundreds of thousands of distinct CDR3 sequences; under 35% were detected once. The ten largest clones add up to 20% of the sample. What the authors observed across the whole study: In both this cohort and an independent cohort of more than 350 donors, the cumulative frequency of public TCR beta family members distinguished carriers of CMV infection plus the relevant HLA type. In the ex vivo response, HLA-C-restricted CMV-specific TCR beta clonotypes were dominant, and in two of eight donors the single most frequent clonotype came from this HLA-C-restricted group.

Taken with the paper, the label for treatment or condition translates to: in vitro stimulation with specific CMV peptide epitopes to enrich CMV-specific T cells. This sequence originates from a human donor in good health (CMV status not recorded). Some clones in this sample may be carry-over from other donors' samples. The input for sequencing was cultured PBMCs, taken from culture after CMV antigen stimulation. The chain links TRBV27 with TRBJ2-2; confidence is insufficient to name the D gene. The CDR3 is CASSLILGNTGELFF. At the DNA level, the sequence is TGTGCCAGCAGTTTGATTCTGGGGAACACCGGGGAGCTGTTTTTT.